A single sample is the source of the 30 T cell receptor beta chains below, sequenced in a study of T cell responses to AZD1222 COVID-19 vaccine (dated by TCRdb to about 2021). Libraries were constructed by the immunoSEQ multiplex PCR assay. TCRdb retrieved this table from immuneACCESS and kept in-frame rearrangements only. Not all clones are present; in checked studies, unresolved V genes account for under half, and no reason is known for the remainder. The table for this sample lists more than 80,000 clones; approximately 90% of them were counted only once. The ten top clones hold 25% to 30% of the sample. Reading the label with the study, this specimen's time point is: about 28 days (+/-7) after the second vaccine dose. The source was peripheral blood, collected 28 days after the second AZD1222 dose. The receptors stem from an adult who received the AZD1222 COVID-19 vaccine.

The chain couples TRBV6-5 to TRBJ2-7; 10 nucleotides align to TRBD2. Germline V gene data show CDR1 as MNHEY and CDR2 as SVGAGI. Losses at the gene ends were 8 bases for V and 4 bases for J; bases not matched to a gene: 8. The length of the CDR3 is 14 residues. CDR3 in amino acids: CASARGTSAYEQYF. CDR3 coding DNA: TGTGCCAGCGCCAGGGGGACTAGCGCTTACGAGCAGTACTTC.

The chain is built from TRBV6-2 or TRBV6-3 and TRBJ2-6; D call uncertain. Germline-derived CDR1 and CDR2 are MNHEY and SVGEGT. The CDR3 sequence is 14 residues long. V shed 8 bases and J shed 0 bases, with 8 bases lying between them. The CDR3 loop is CASGPLSGANVLTF. CDR3 bases: TGTGCCAGCGGCCCACTCTCTGGGGCCAACGTCCTGACTTTC.

CDR3 loop: CASSQESGGTEAFF. The CDR3 coding sequence is TGTGCCAGCAGCCAAGAATCCGGGGGAACTGAAGCTTTCTTT. The rearrangement links TRBV3-1 (or the pseudogene TRBV3-2) to TRBJ1-1; TRBD1 is a possible D gene (5 bases). Germline V gene sequence: CDR1 LGHDT, CDR2 YNNKEL (reference sequence). V dropped 0 bases and J dropped 5 bases, with 10 bases sitting between them. The length of the CDR3 is 14 residues.

In its sample, this clone was seen once. The CDR3 loop is CAWSVGGRYGYTF. The CDR3 DNA is TGTGCCTGGAGTGTAGGAGGTCGGTATGGCTACACCTTC. The chain combines TRBV30 with TRBJ1-2; no clear D. Germline assignment: CDR1 GTSNPN and CDR2 SVGIG (reference sequence). Trimming removed 0 bases from V and 5 bases from J, with 10 bases in between. This CDR3 is built from 13 residues.

The V and J genes are TRBV5-1 and TRBJ2-5, with D uncertain. The CDR3 has 14 amino acids. CDR1 and CDR2 (germline): SGHRS, YFSETQ. Trimming cost V 0 bases and J 2 bases, with 8 bases left between them. The CDR3 loop reads CASSLAGLQETQYF. CDR3 DNA: TGCGCCAGCAGCTTGGCCGGCTTACAAGAGACCCAGTACTTC.

The V gene is TRBV28, the J gene TRBJ2-1; 9 nucleotides match TRBD2. Germline-derived CDR1 and CDR2 are MDHEN and SYDVKM. The CDR3 is 16 amino acids. V lost 4 bases to trimming and J lost 4 bases; unmatched junction nucleotides: 8. CDR3 region: CASSWELAGRYNEQFF. The CDR3 DNA reads as TGTGCCAGCAGTTGGGAACTAGCGGGTCGTTACAATGAGCAGTTCTTC.

The rearrangement joins TRBV11-2 to TRBJ2-7, with D unclear. The CDR3 is made up of 14 amino acids. Germline CDR1 and CDR2: SGHAT and FQNNGV. The V end lost 1 base, the J end lost 0 bases, and 7 bases lay between the germline ends. DNA of the CDR3: TGTGCCAGCAGCTTAGTGACCGGCTCCTACGAGCAGTACTTC. Translation: CASSLVTGSYEQYF.

This chain links TRBV7-8 with TRBJ2-2; D possibly corresponds to TRBD1 (5 bases). The CDR3 totals 11 residues. Per the germline V gene, CDR1 is SGHVS and CDR2 is FQNEAQ. Trimming stripped 5 bases from V and 9 bases from J, with 7 bases between. The CDR3 sequence: CASSLDRELFF. The CDR3 nucleotides are TGTGCCAGCAGCCTGGACAGGGAGCTGTTTTTT. Looking up the rest from reference TRBV7-8 and TRBJ2-2 gives the full variable domain: GAGVSQSPRYKVAKRGQDVALRCDPISGHVSLFWYQQALGQGPEFLTYFQNEAQLDKSGLPSDRFFAERPEGSVSTLKIQRTQQEDSAVYLCASSLDRELFFGEGSRLTVL.

The chain joins TRBV6-4 to TRBJ2-1; TRBD1 matches at 10 bases. The junction had 5 bases not matched to a gene; V was cut back by 3 bases and J by 6 bases. This CDR3 has 15 residues. Germline CDR1 MRHNA, CDR2 SNTAGT. In DNA form, the CDR3 reads TGTGCCAGCAGTGATCGGGACAGGGGTATCAATGAGCAGTTCTTC. This gives the protein CASSDRDRGINEQFF.

This chain joins TRBV28 and TRBJ2-1; the D is unclear. The CDR3 has 11 amino acids. Trimming left V 5 bases short and J 10 bases short, with 9 bases between. CDR1 MDHEN and CDR2 SYDVKM come from the germline V gene. CDR3: CASSTPGEQFF. CDR3 coding DNA: TGTGCCAGCAGTACTCCCGGGGAGCAGTTCTTC.

V and J are TRBV28 and TRBJ2-3; 7 nucleotides line up with TRBD2. J lost 8 bases, V lost 5 bases, and 10 bases had no gene match. This CDR3 spans 14 amino acids. The V gene's germline CDR1 is MDHEN and CDR2 SYDVKM. Here the CDR3 DNA reads TGTGCCAGCAGTCCCGGGACTAACGTGGGTACGCAGTATTTT. This translates into CASSPGTNVGTQYF.

The gene calls are TRBV2 and TRBJ2-7; no clear D gene. The CDR3 covers 12 residues. CDR1 is SNHLY, CDR2 FYNNEI, per germline. V was pared by 7 bases and J by 1 base, with 8 bases between. CDR3 nucleotide sequence: TGTGCCAGCAAGGGCGGTTCCTACGAGCAGTACTTC. This gives the protein CASKGGSYEQYF.

V usage is TRBV5-1 and J usage is TRBJ2-7; maybe TRBD1 (6 bases). CDR1 SGHRS and CDR2 YFSETQ come from the germline V gene. V was pared by 2 bases and J by 7 bases, with 16 bases between. The CDR3 is 14 amino acids. The CDR3, as DNA: TGCGCCAGCAGCTTAGTCGACAGGAGGTCAGAGCAGTACTTC. Its protein product is CASSLVDRRSEQYF.

The V and J genes are TRBV7-8 and TRBJ2-1; D is uncertain. The CDR3 spans 13 residues. The V end was cut by 3 bases, the J end by 7 bases, with 10 bases between. Germline V gene data show CDR1 as SGHVS and CDR2 as FQNEAQ. CDR3 sequence (DNA): TGTGCCAGCAGCTTCGTGTTCCAAAATGAGCAGTTCTTC. Translated: CASSFVFQNEQFF.

The J gene is TRBJ2-7, the V gene TRBV7-2; unclear D gene. Germline-derived CDR1 and CDR2 are SGHTA and FQGNSA. The germline V and J ends were trimmed by 2 bases and 7 bases, with 15 bases remaining between them. CDR3 length: 14 amino acids. CDR3 sequence: CASSLFAAPWEQYF. The CDR3 DNA reads as TGTGCCAGCAGCTTATTTGCAGCCCCCTGGGAGCAGTACTTC.

V usage is TRBV14 and J usage is TRBJ2-1; 8 nucleotides match TRBD2. V dropped 5 bases and J dropped 4; count of bases not matched to a gene: 7. CDR3 length: 15 amino acids. In germline, CDR1 is SGHDN, CDR2 FVKESK. CDR3 sequence reads: CASSARTSRYNEQFF. DNA for the CDR3: TGTGCCAGCAGCGCGCGGACTAGCAGGTACAATGAGCAGTTCTTC.

The V call is TRBV11-2, the J call TRBJ1-2, with a weak D call TRBD1 (5 bases). V shed 1 base and J shed 6 bases, with 18 bases lying between them. Per germline, CDR1 SGHAT and CDR2 FQNNGV. The CDR3 contains 16 residues. CDR3 nucleotide sequence: TGTGCCAGCAGCTTAGGCCCTGGTACAGGACAAAATGGCTACACCTTC. Encoded protein: CASSLGPGTGQNGYTF. Together with reference TRBV11-2 and TRBJ1-2, the CDR3 gives the full variable domain: EAGVAQSPRYKIIEKRQSVAFWCNPISGHATLYWYQQILGQGPKLLIQFQNNGVVDDSQLPKDRFSAERLKGVDSTLKIQPAKLEDSAVYLCASSLGPGTGQNGYTFGSGTRLTVV.

The J gene is TRBJ1-5, the V gene TRBV23-1; 7 bases fit TRBD1. TRBV23-1 is an ORF; its function is uncertain. The J segment lost 3 bases and the V segment lost 8 bases, leaving 4 bases of the junction unmatched. This CDR3 spans 13 amino acids. The CDR3 here is CASQGGNNQPQHF. The DNA for the CDR3 is TGCGCCAGCCAGGGGGGTAACAATCAGCCCCAGCATTTT.

The chain uses TRBV7-8 and TRBJ1-2; D is uncertain. CDR1 is SGHVS, CDR2 FQNEAQ, per germline. V dropped 6 bases and J dropped 0 bases, with 8 bases sitting between them. This CDR3 comprises 13 residues. The CDR3, as DNA: TGTGCCAGCAGTCCCGATTCTAACTATGGCTACACCTTC. Protein: CASSPDSNYGYTF.

Only one count was recorded for this clone. J is TRBJ1-6 and V is TRBV6-2 or TRBV6-3; 10 bases align to TRBD1. CDR1 is MNHEY, CDR2 SVGEGT, per germline. V trimming: 0 bases; J trimming: 11 bases; junction bases outside the gene matches: 7. CDR3 length equals 16 residues. The chain's CDR3 is CASSYSVGQGLPPLHF. CDR3 in DNA: TGTGCCAGCAGTTACTCAGTGGGACAGGGGCTTCCACCCCTCCACTTT.

This clone was counted between two and nine times. Other DNA sequences within the sample encode an identical CDR3. This sequence joins TRBV9 and TRBJ2-2, with D tentatively TRBD1 (5 bases). This CDR3 spans 13 amino acids. Germline loops: CDR1 SGDLS, CDR2 YYNGEE. Trimming stripped 0 bases from V and 5 bases from J, with 5 bases between. The chain's CDR3 is CASSVEGTGELFF. CDR3 nucleotide sequence: TGTGCCAGCAGCGTAGAGGGGACCGGGGAGCTGTTTTTT. The entire variable domain, with the rest obtained from reference TRBV9 and TRBJ2-2, is as follows: DSGVTQTPKHLITATGQRVTLRCSPRSGDLSVYWYQQSLDQGLQFLIQYYNGEERAKGNILERFSAQQFPDLHSELNLSSLELGDSALYFCASSVEGTGELFFGEGSRLTVL.

The J gene is TRBJ1-6, the V gene TRBV10-1; D is uncertain. V gave up 4 bases and J gave up 6 bases, with 10 bases separating them. The CDR3 runs 14 residues. From germline, CDR1 is WNHNN and CDR2 SYGVQD (reference sequence). In DNA, the CDR3 is TGCGCCAGCAGTGTTCAACGGTTTAATTCACCCCTCCACTTT. It specifies CASSVQRFNSPLHF.

The chain has TRBV19 and TRBJ2-5; D is perhaps TRBD1 or TRBD2 (5 bases each). CDR3 length equals 15 residues. Trimming left V 2 bases short and J 4 bases short, with 14 bases between. From germline, CDR1 is LNHDA and CDR2 SQIVND (reference sequence). CDR3 loop: CASSIWGRSRETQYF. Here the CDR3 DNA reads TGTGCCAGTAGTATATGGGGGAGATCCAGAGAGACCCAGTACTTC.

This clone was seen a single time. In the same sample, other DNA sequences code for this CDR3. The genes are TRBV15 and TRBJ1-2; possible D gene TRBD1, 5 bases. This CDR3 has 13 residues. The V end was cut by 1 base, the J end by 6 bases, with 9 bases between. From germline, CDR1 is LNHNV and CDR2 YYDKDF (reference sequence). The CDR3 coding sequence is TGTGCCACCAGCAGAGCCCAGGGTGATGGCTACACCTTC. It translates to CATSRAQGDGYTF.

The CDR3 sequence: CASSSQRGSSYEQYF. As DNA, the CDR3 is TGTGCCAGCAGCTCTCAGCGGGGGAGCTCCTACGAGCAGTACTTC. The chain recombines TRBV11-2 with TRBJ2-7; 8 nucleotides line up with TRBD2. The germline CDR1 and CDR2 sequences are SGHAT and FQNNGV. This CDR3 contains 15 residues. V was pared by 4 bases and J by 0 bases, with 5 bases of the junction left unmatched.

The CDR3 is CASSTELVPEQYF. The CDR3 DNA sequence: TGTGCCAGCAGTACCGAATTAGTACCCGAGCAGTACTTC. J is TRBJ2-7 and V is TRBV28; D unresolved. CDR3 length: 13 residues. V was shortened by 5 bases and J by 6 bases, with 14 bases between the two germline ends. CDR1 MDHEN and CDR2 SYDVKM come from the germline V gene.

The chain is built from TRBV28 and TRBJ2-7; tentatively, D is TRBD1 or TRBD2 (5 bases each). The CDR3 covers 13 residues. CDR1 MDHEN and CDR2 SYDVKM come from the germline V gene. V gave up 2 bases and J gave up 0 bases, with 5 bases separating them. The CDR3 region is CASSLGGSYEQYF. The DNA for the CDR3 is TGTGCCAGCAGTTTAGGGGGCTCCTACGAGCAGTACTTC.

V and J are TRBV29-1 and TRBJ2-7; 10 bases line up with TRBD2. The CDR3 sequence is 15 residues long. The germline V gene encodes CDR1 SQVTM and CDR2 ANQGSEA. Trimming removed 1 base from V and 9 bases from J; junction bases left unmatched: 12. Written as DNA, the CDR3 is TGCAGCGTTGAAGGGGTAGCTAGCGGGAGATGGAGGCAGTACTTC. Translation: CSVEGVASGRWRQYF.

The J gene is TRBJ1-6, the V gene TRBV10-3; D perhaps matches TRBD1 (5 bases). The germline V gene has CDR1 ENHRY and CDR2 SYGVKD. V was shortened by 6 bases and J by 7 bases, with 13 bases between the two germline ends. This CDR3 is built from 14 residues. CDR3 sequence (DNA): TGTGCCATCAGGAGCGACAGTTTGAATTCACCCCTCCACTTT. As protein: CAIRSDSLNSPLHF.

The chain joins TRBV6-5 to TRBJ2-2, with D possibly TRBD1 on 6 matching bases. Per germline, CDR1 MNHEY and CDR2 SVGAGI. This CDR3 is built from 14 residues. V lost 2 bases to trimming and J lost 8 bases, with 12 bases between them. The CDR3 DNA reads TGTGCCAGCAGTTACGGAACCGGACAGGGGGAGCTGTTTTTT. Translation: CASSYGTGQGELFF.